Below, 3 T cell receptor beta chains from the same sample are listed, as sequenced in a study of cytomegalovirus exposure and HLA in healthy donors. Use of 60 Vbeta and 13 Jbeta primers characterized the PCR. Profiling relied on immunoSEQ multiplex PCR, and the TCRdb table lists in-frame clones only, not all of them. Seen here are some 150,000 clones, about 80% observed once, and the top ten hold over 1%. Sequenced: PBMCs. The source of these receptors is a woman aged 50 to 60 in good health and CMV-seronegative.

The chain carries TRBV7-8 and TRBJ2-7, with D hard to call. V was cut by 5 bases and J by 0 bases, with 11 bases left in between. The CDR3 is 14 amino acids. The germline V gene has CDR1 SGHVS and CDR2 FQNEAQ. The CDR3 is CASSVRTDSYEQYF. The CDR3 DNA is TGTGCCAGCAGCGTCCGAACAGACTCCTACGAGCAGTACTTC.

The chain employs TRBV2 and TRBJ2-4; the match to TRBD1 covers 9 bases. After removal of 6 bases from V and 6 bases from J, the junction contained 6 bases not matched to a gene. The CDR3 is 14 residues long. Germline CDR1 is SNHLY and CDR2 is FYNNEI. The CDR3 coding sequence is TGTGCCAGCAGGGTACAGGGGGCGGGAAACATTCAGTACTTC. This sequence encodes CASRVQGAGNIQYF. Full variable domain (rest looked up from reference TRBV2 and TRBJ2-4): EPEVTQTPSHQVTQMGQEVILRCVPISNHLYFYWYRQILGQKVEFLVSFYNNEISEKSEIFDDQFSVERPDGSNFTLKIRSTKLEDSAMYFCASRVQGAGNIQYFGAGTRLSVL.

The chain recombines TRBV11-2 with TRBJ2-1, with a tentative D call TRBD2 (5 bases). The CDR3 runs 17 residues. Germline loops: CDR1 SGHAT, CDR2 FQNNGV. V lost 0 bases to trimming and J lost 2 bases, with 14 bases between them. In nucleotides, the CDR3 is TGTGCCAGCAGCTTAGACATTAGCGCGAACACCTACAATGAGCAGTTCTTC. Translating gives CASSLDISANTYNEQFF.